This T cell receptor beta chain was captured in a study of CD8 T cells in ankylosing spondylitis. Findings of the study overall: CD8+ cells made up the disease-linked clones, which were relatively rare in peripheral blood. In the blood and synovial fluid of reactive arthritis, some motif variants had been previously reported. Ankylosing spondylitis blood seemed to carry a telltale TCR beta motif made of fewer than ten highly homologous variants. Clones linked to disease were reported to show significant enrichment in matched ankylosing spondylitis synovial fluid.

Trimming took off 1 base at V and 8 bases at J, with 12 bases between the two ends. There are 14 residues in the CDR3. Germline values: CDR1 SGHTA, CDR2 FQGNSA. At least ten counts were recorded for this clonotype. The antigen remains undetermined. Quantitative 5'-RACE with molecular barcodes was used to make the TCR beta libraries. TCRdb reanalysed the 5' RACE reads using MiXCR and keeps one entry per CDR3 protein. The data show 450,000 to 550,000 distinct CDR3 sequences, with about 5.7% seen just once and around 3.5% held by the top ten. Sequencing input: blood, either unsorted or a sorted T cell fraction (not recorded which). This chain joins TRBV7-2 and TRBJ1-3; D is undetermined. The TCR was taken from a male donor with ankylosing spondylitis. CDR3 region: CASSLEMRRHTIYF. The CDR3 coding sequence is TGTGCCAGCAGCTTAGAGATGAGAAGGCACACCATATATTTT.